This is a list of T cell receptor beta chains from one sample in a study of cytomegalovirus exposure and HLA in healthy donors. TCRdb's table, derived via immunoSEQ multiplex PCR, lists solely in-frame clones and lacks some. The sample carries about 120,000 clones, around 63% recorded once. Sample: PBMCs. Every receptor here comes from a man aged 40-50 years in good health and CMV-seropositive. Each CDR3 is given with its conserved first and last residue. The D gene is left open where the match is weak. Size values are once, few and many counts, or a class for expanded clones, and some rows have none.

v_call: TRBV27
clone_size: once
j_call: TRBJ2-1
d_call: NA
cdr3_aa: CASRAHYGGPIEQFF
cdr3_nt: TGTGCCAGCAGAGCTCATTATGGCGGGCCAATCGAGCAGTTCTTC

v_call: TRBV7-2
clone_size: NA
j_call: TRBJ2-7
d_call: TRBD1
cdr3_aa: CASSLEGRGRREQYF
cdr3_nt: TGTGCCAGCAGCTTAGAGGGCAGGGGGCGACGGGAGCAGTACTTC

v_call: TRBV7-2
clone_size: few
j_call: TRBJ1-2
d_call: NA
cdr3_aa: CASSSQANYGYTF
cdr3_nt: TGTGCCAGCAGCTCGCAGGCGAACTATGGCTACACCTTC

v_call: TRBV4-3
clone_size: NA
j_call: TRBJ2-7
d_call: NA
cdr3_aa: CASSPTGSYEQYF
cdr3_nt: TGCGCCAGCAGCCCCACCGGGTCCTACGAGCAGTACTTC

v_call: TRBV15
clone_size: few
j_call: TRBJ2-1
d_call: NA
cdr3_aa: CATSSPAIGGSYNEQFF
cdr3_nt: TGTGCCACCAGCAGCCCCGCCATCGGCGGCTCCTACAATGAGCAGTTCTTC

v_call: TRBV10-3
clone_size: NA
j_call: TRBJ1-1
d_call: TRBD1
cdr3_aa: CAISASGGGTEAFF
cdr3_nt: TGTGCCATCAGTGCGTCAGGGGGCGGCACTGAAGCTTTCTTT

v_call: TRBV29-1
clone_size: NA
j_call: TRBJ2-3
d_call: TRBD2
cdr3_aa: CSAQTSGNTDTQYF
cdr3_nt: TGCAGCGCCCAGACTAGCGGAAACACAGATACGCAGTATTTT

v_call: TRBV11-2
clone_size: NA
j_call: TRBJ2-3
d_call: TRBD2
cdr3_aa: CASRWTSGANPGDTQYF
cdr3_nt: TGTGCCAGCAGGTGGACTAGCGGGGCTAACCCGGGGGATACGCAGTATTTT

v_call: TRBV6-5
clone_size: once
j_call: TRBJ1-2
d_call: TRBD1
cdr3_aa: CASSYSYRGLDGYTF
cdr3_nt: TGTGCCAGCAGTTACTCATACAGGGGCCTTGATGGCTACACCTTC

v_call: TRBV11-1
clone_size: few
j_call: TRBJ2-5
d_call: NA
cdr3_aa: CASSLTFGIQETQYF
cdr3_nt: TGTGCCAGCAGCCTAACCTTTGGTATCCAAGAGACCCAGTACTTC